This T cell receptor beta chain came from a study of human T cells and chemical hapten exposure. This clonotype was counted many times. Its matching antigen is unknown. Via MiXCR, TCRdb re-called the RACE reads, giving one row per CDR3 protein. In the table there are about 40,000 distinct CDR3 sequences, approximately 3.3% of which are singletons. Study-level results: The number of TCRs over 1 in 1000 frequency stayed unchanged after DPC.

The ends were cut back, 4 bases at V and 9 bases at J, with 10 bases in the middle. CDR3 length equals 12 residues. CDR1 is LNHNV, CDR2 YYDKDF, per germline (reference sequence). This sample's time point: patch test 2, 6 weeks after DPC sensitization. Documented treatment: therapeutic diphenylcyclopropenone sensitization with weekly scalp DPC. Those who donated were patients with alopecia, 18 to 70 years of age, and suitable for DPC. Blood, whole and unfractionated, served as the source for total RNA extraction. The rearrangement links TRBV15 to TRBJ2-1; D is perhaps TRBD1 (6 bases). This sequence originates from a man aged 35-49 years with alopecia areata. Some clones in this sample may be carry-over from other donors' samples. Here the sequenced sample was whole blood, taken in connection with sensitization to the hapten diphenylcyclopropenone (DPC). The chain's CDR3 is CATSTRGREQFF. The CDR3 DNA follows: TGTGCCACCAGCACCAGGGGACGTGAGCAGTTCTTC.